The 5 T cell receptor beta chains below come from one sample, sequenced in a study of blood T cell repertoires in COVID-19. Measured with immunoSEQ multiplex PCR; TCRdb has only the in-frame clones, and not every one. The sample lists approximately 90,000 clones, around three quarters occurring once. The specimen sequenced was peripheral blood. These receptors were obtained from a human donor in a cohort sampled during active COVID-19.

CDR3 amino acids: CASSIQLSGTQYF. In DNA, the CDR3 is TGTGCCAGTAGTATCCAACTCTCGGGGACCCAGTACTTC. The genes are TRBV19 and TRBJ2-5; no reliable D call. CDR3 size: 13 residues. Trimming shortened V by 3 bases and J by 7 bases, and 12 bases separated the two germline ends. Germline-derived CDR1 and CDR2 are LNHDA and SQIVND (reference sequence).

This clone is a singleton in its sample. This chain uses TRBV2 with TRBJ2-3; tentatively, D is TRBD1 (5 bases). The V end was cut by 6 bases, the J end by 0 bases, with 16 bases between. The germline gives CDR1 SNHLY, CDR2 FYNNEI. This CDR3 comprises 16 residues. The CDR3 spells CASRYRTGLSTDTQYF. DNA of the CDR3: TGTGCCAGCAGATATCGTACAGGTCTTAGCACAGATACGCAGTATTTT.

In its sample, this clone was seen once. This chain uses TRBV28 with TRBJ2-3; TRBD2 matches at 9 bases. This CDR3 is 15 amino acids long. V dropped 6 bases and J dropped 3; count of bases not matched to a gene: 7. From germline, CDR1 is MDHEN and CDR2 SYDVKM. The CDR3 bases are TGTGCCAGCAGGCTAAGACTAGCGGAAACAGATACGCAGTATTTT. Residues: CASRLRLAETDTQYF.

V and J are TRBV2 and TRBJ2-1, with 10 bases identical to TRBD1. Germline V gives CDR1 SNHLY, CDR2 FYNNEI. The CDR3 is 13 residues long. With V trimmed by 8 bases and J by 7 bases, 5 bases remained unmatched. The CDR3 DNA is TGTGCCAGCTGGACAGGGGGGTCGAATGAGCAGTTCTTC. Amino acid sequence: CASWTGGSNEQFF.

This chain uses TRBV18 with TRBJ1-6, with D perhaps matching TRBD1 (6 bases). Germline V gene data show CDR1 as KGHSH and CDR2 as LQKENI. Deletions cut 1 base from V and 7 bases from J, with 14 bases between. The CDR3 runs to 16 residues. CDR3 coding DNA: TGTGCCAGCTCACCACTCATACGGGACAAGAATTCACCCCTCCACTTT. Its translation: CASSPLIRDKNSPLHF.